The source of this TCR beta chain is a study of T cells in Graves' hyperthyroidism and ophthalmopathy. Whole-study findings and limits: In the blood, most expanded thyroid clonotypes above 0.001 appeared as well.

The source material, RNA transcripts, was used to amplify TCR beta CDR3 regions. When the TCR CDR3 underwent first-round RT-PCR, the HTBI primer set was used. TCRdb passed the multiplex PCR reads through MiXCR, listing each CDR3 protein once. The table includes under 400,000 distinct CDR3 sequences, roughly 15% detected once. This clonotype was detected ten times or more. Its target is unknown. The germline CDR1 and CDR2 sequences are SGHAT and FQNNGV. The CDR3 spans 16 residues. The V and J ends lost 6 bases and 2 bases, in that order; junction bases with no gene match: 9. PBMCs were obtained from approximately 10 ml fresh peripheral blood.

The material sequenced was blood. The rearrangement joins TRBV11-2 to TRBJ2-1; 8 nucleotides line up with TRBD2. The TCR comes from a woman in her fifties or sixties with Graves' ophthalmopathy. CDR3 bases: TGTGCCAGCAGTCTCGCCCGGGAGGGCCCCTACAATGAGCAGTTCTTC. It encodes CASSLAREGPYNEQFF.